Shown below are 28 T cell receptor beta chains from a single sample sequenced in a study of beta chain features in type 1 diabetes. The whole isolated RNA underwent reverse transcription, so sequencing captured expressed TCRB transcripts. Clones were sequenced by immunoSEQ multiplex PCR, and TCRdb holds only the in-frame ones, with some missing. Counted here are roughly 150,000 clones, 7.5% to 10% occurring once; the ten biggest clones make up approximately 2.3%. Sequenced material: central memory CD4+ T cells from blood. The source of these receptors is a woman between 18 and 30 years old in good health.

This rearrangement joins TRBV5-5 to TRBJ2-7; D gene uncertain. Germline loops: CDR1 SGHKS, CDR2 YYEKEE (reference sequence). The CDR3 contains 13 residues. V was cut by 2 bases and J by 9 bases, with 15 bases left in between. CDR3 loop: CASSFRPTTGQYF. The CDR3 nucleotides read TGTGCCAGCAGCTTCCGGCCGACCACGGGGCAGTACTTC.

This clone was observed a few times. The chain is built from TRBV9 and TRBJ2-2, with 12 bases matching TRBD2. CDR1 and CDR2 from the germline V gene are SGDLS and YYNGEE. V lost 4 bases and J lost 0; bases outside the gene matches: 7. The length of the CDR3 is 18 residues. The CDR3 DNA reads TGTGCCAGCAGCCCACCTCTAGCGGGGGGGGCGAACACCGGGGAGCTGTTTTTT. This translates into CASSPPLAGGANTGELFF.

V usage is TRBV28 and J usage is TRBJ1-5, with D possibly being TRBD1 (6 bases). With 3 bases removed from V and 6 bases from J, the gap between germline ends came to 12 bases. The length of the CDR3 is 14 residues. The germline V gene encodes CDR1 MDHEN and CDR2 SYDVKM. The CDR3 region is CASSFYREAQPQHF. The DNA for the CDR3 is TGTGCCAGCAGTTTCTACAGGGAAGCTCAGCCCCAGCATTTT.

In DNA form, the CDR3 reads TGTGCCAGCAGTTTACCAGGGACAGAAGCTTTCTTT. Translated: CASSLPGTEAFF. The chain carries TRBV27 and TRBJ1-1, with D possibly TRBD1 on 6 matching bases. Germline values: CDR1 MNHEY, CDR2 SMNVEV (reference sequence). The CDR3 covers 12 residues. Trimming cost V 2 bases and J 8 bases, with 9 bases left between them.

This clone has only a few counts. The chain is built from TRBV5-1 and TRBJ2-5, with a possible D match to TRBD2 (6 bases). CDR1 and CDR2 (germline): SGHRS, YFSETQ. The CDR3 extends over 11 amino acids. The CDR3 region has the DNA TGCGGATCGGGGGAGCAAGAGACCCAGTACTTC. The encoded protein is CGSGEQETQYF.

This clone has at least ten counts. CDR3 sequence reads: CAWSRLAGDEQYF. CDR3 bases: TGTGCCTGGAGTCGACTAGCGGGAGACGAGCAGTACTTC. The rearrangement links TRBV30 to TRBJ2-7, with 12 bases lining up with TRBD2. CDR1 GTSNPN and CDR2 SVGIG come from the germline V gene (reference sequence). The CDR3 contains 13 residues. The V gene end was trimmed by 2 bases and the J gene end by 5 bases; junction bases not matched to a gene: 1.

This clone was counted a few times. Other nucleotide sequences in the sample specify the same CDR3. This chain joins TRBV30 and TRBJ2-7; a possible D gene is TRBD2 (6 bases). This CDR3 is built from 13 residues. Trimming took off 1 base at V and 3 bases at J, with 10 bases between the two ends. From germline, CDR1 is GTSNPN and CDR2 SVGIG (reference sequence). The CDR3 DNA reads as TGTGCCTGGAGTGGCGGAGGGGACTACGAGCAGTACTTC. Translation gives CAWSGGGDYEQYF.

V and J are TRBV10-3 and TRBJ2-2; 8 bases match TRBD2. Germline V gene sequence: CDR1 ENHRY, CDR2 SYGVKD. V lost 6 bases, J lost 5 bases, and 8 bases stayed unmatched. This CDR3 is built from 15 residues. CDR3 in DNA: TGTGCCATCAGCGGGAGCGGGAGTCGGACCGGGGAGCTGTTTTTT. Its protein product is CAISGSGSRTGELFF.

The rearrangement joins TRBV2 to TRBJ2-3; D is unresolved. V was clipped by 5 bases and J by 5 bases, with 8 bases between them. The CDR3 covers 12 residues. Germline V CDR1 and CDR2: SNHLY, FYNNEI. CDR3 sequence reads: CASSSGRDTQYF. CDR3 sequence (DNA): TGTGCCAGCAGTTCTGGGCGAGATACGCAGTATTTT.

This chain joins TRBV9 and TRBJ2-3; 15 bases match TRBD2. Germline CDR1 is SGDLS and CDR2 is YYNGEE. This CDR3 comprises 16 residues. V shed 5 bases and J 7 bases; nucleotides not matched to a gene: 8. CDR3 DNA: TGTGCCAGCAGTCCGGGACTAGCGGGGGGCGGAAATACGCAGTATTTT. Its translation: CASSPGLAGGGNTQYF.

This clone turned up a few times. The chain joins TRBV30 to TRBJ1-2; 7 nucleotides align to TRBD1. The CDR3 spans 14 residues. Germline lookup yields CDR1 GTSNPN and CDR2 SVGIG (reference sequence). With 1 base clipped from V and 3 bases from J, the junction kept 5 bases outside the gene matches. The CDR3 nucleotides are TGTGCCTGGAGTGGACAGGGCCTATACTATGGCTACACCTTC. Translated: CAWSGQGLYYGYTF.

The chain recombines TRBV9 with TRBJ1-1; TRBD1 aligns across 7 bases. The CDR3 spans 16 residues. CDR1 is SGDLS and CDR2 is YYNGEE in the germline V gene. V dropped 5 bases and J dropped 4; count of bases not matched to a gene: 14. CDR3 DNA: TGTGCCAGCAGTTCCCAACCCGACAGGGCTACCACTGAAGCTTTCTTT. Residues: CASSSQPDRATTEAFF.

Comment on this clone: This CDR3 is also generated by other DNA sequences in the sample. CDR3 region: CASSSPGQGAYEQYF. The CDR3 coding sequence is TGTGCCAGCAGCTCGCCGGGACAGGGGGCGTACGAGCAGTACTTC. The rearrangement uses TRBV7-9 and TRBJ2-7; 12 positions match TRBD1. V lost 4 bases, J lost 4 bases, and 5 bases stayed unmatched. Germline V gene lookup returns CDR1 SEHNR and CDR2 FQNEAQ (reference sequence). The CDR3 contains 15 residues.

This rearrangement joins TRBV6-6 to TRBJ2-6; tentatively, D is TRBD2 (5 bases). The CDR3 has 15 residues. Germline CDR1 reads MNHNY; CDR2 reads SVGAGI (reference sequence). Trimming left V 6 bases short and J 0 bases short, with 9 bases between. CDR3 nucleotide sequence: TGTGCCAGCAGAGAGGGTTACTCTGGGGCCAACGTCCTGACTTTC. This encodes CASREGYSGANVLTF.

This clone has a handful of counts. The chain is built from TRBV5-1 and TRBJ1-1; D gene uncertain. The CDR3 consists of 15 residues. V was clipped by 1 base and J by 4 bases, with 14 bases between them. Germline lookup yields CDR1 SGHRS and CDR2 YFSETQ. CDR3 in amino acids: CASSLSVREGTEAFF. Here the CDR3 DNA reads TGCGCCAGCAGCTTGTCGGTTAGGGAGGGCACTGAAGCTTTCTTT. The full variable domain, rest sourced from reference TRBV5-1 and TRBJ1-1, is KAGVTQTPRYLIKTRGQQVTLSCSPISGHRSVSWYQQTPGQGLQFLFEYFSETQRNKGNFPGRFSGRQFSNSRSEMNVSTLELGDSALYLCASSLSVREGTEAFFGQGTRLTVV.

Only a few counts were recorded for this clone. The rearrangement joins TRBV2 to TRBJ1-1, with a possible D match to TRBD1 (6 bases). Germline-derived CDR1 and CDR2 are SNHLY and FYNNEI. Trimming left V 7 bases short and J 6 bases short, with 15 bases between. The CDR3 is 13 residues long. For the CDR3, the DNA is TGTGCCAGCACCTGGGAGGGGGGGGCTGAAGCTTTCTTT. Encoded protein: CASTWEGGAEAFF. The full variable domain, with the rest looked up from reference TRBV2 and TRBJ1-1, is EPEVTQTPSHQVTQMGQEVILRCVPISNHLYFYWYRQILGQKVEFLVSFYNNEISEKSEIFDDQFSVERPDGSNFTLKIRSTKLEDSAMYFCASTWEGGAEAFFGQGTRLTVV.

This sequence joins TRBV20-1 and TRBJ1-1; D is possibly TRBD1 (6 bases). V was cut by 6 bases and J by 11 bases, with 16 bases left in between. The CDR3 is made up of 11 amino acids. CDR1 and CDR2 from the germline V gene are DFQATT and SNEGSKA (reference sequence). CDR3 amino acids: CSASGRGPAFF. As DNA, the CDR3 is TGCAGTGCCTCTGGGCGGGGGCCCGCTTTCTTT.

The chain carries TRBV4-3 and TRBJ1-2, with 12 bases identical to TRBD1. This CDR3 region has 16 residues. Germline V gene lookup returns CDR1 LGHNA and CDR2 YSLEER. With V trimmed by 0 bases and J by 8 bases, 7 bases remained unmatched. CDR3 nucleotide sequence: TGCGCCAGCAGCCAAGATTGGGGACAGGGGGCAGGCGGCTACACCTTC. This translates into CASSQDWGQGAGGYTF.

This clone has a handful of counts. CDR3 protein: CASSLVQGGKNIQYF. CDR3 coding DNA: TGTGCCAGCAGCTTAGTTCAGGGTGGCAAAAACATTCAGTACTTC. The chain links TRBV7-9 to TRBJ2-4; TRBD1 is a possible D gene (5 bases). The CDR3 totals 15 residues. The germline V gene has CDR1 SEHNR and CDR2 FQNEAQ (reference sequence). The V and J ends lost 1 base and 3 bases respectively, with 10 bases between them.

The table lists this clone with a few counts. This chain uses TRBV7-2 with TRBJ2-1; the D is unclear. Trimming removed 5 bases at V and 7 bases at J, with 18 bases between. The CDR3 covers 15 residues. Per germline, CDR1 SGHTA and CDR2 FQGNSA. The CDR3 here is CASSPSRGPGNEQFF. In DNA, the CDR3 is TGTGCCAGCAGCCCGTCGCGTGGGCCTGGGAATGAGCAGTTCTTC.

This clone was picked up a small number of times. Sequence at one end of the junction differs from germline and may be a read error. The rearrangement uses TRBV5-6 and TRBJ2-7; possibly TRBD1 for D (5 bases). Germline CDR1 is SGHDT and CDR2 is YYEEEE. CDR3 length: 13 amino acids. The CDR3 sequence: CASSHSTLPGHIF. The CDR3 bases are TGTGCCAGCAGCCATTCCACTCTCCCCGGACACATATTC.

The chain carries TRBV7-6 and TRBJ2-7, with 7 bases aligning to TRBD1. With 4 bases clipped from V and 3 bases from J, the junction kept 6 bases outside the gene matches. The CDR3 length is 14 residues. CDR1 is SGHVS and CDR2 is FNYEAQ in the germline V gene. For the CDR3, the DNA is TGTGCCAGCAGCTCCACGGACAGGAACTACGAGCAGTACTTC. Protein product: CASSSTDRNYEQYF.

This clone was counted a few times. The J gene is TRBJ2-1, the V gene TRBV4-2; 11 nucleotides line up with TRBD1. Germline CDR1 LGHNA, CDR2 YNFKEQ. The CDR3 is 15 amino acids. The V and J ends lost 4 bases and 7 bases, in that order; junction bases with no gene match: 6. The CDR3 spells CASSPGQGAYNEQFF. The CDR3 region has the DNA TGTGCCAGCAGCCCAGGACAGGGGGCTTATAATGAGCAGTTCTTC.

This clone was detected only a few times. The V call is TRBV6-1, the J call TRBJ2-3, with a possible D match to TRBD2 (6 bases). Deletions cut 4 bases from V and 3 bases from J, with 17 bases between. This CDR3 has 16 residues. Germline CDR1 and CDR2: MNHNS and SASEGT. In DNA, the CDR3 is TGTGCCAGCAGTGTATCTAGCGTCCCCACGACAGATACGCAGTATTTT. It is translated as CASSVSSVPTTDTQYF.

This clone was found a few times. The V call is TRBV25-1, the J call TRBJ2-3; no clear D gene. There are 13 residues in the CDR3. The germline V and J ends were trimmed by 7 bases and 3 bases, with 11 bases remaining between them. CDR1 and CDR2 (germline): MGHDK, SYGVNS. The CDR3 reads CASTTPATDTQYF. The CDR3 DNA sequence: TGTGCCAGCACCACACCCGCTACAGATACGCAGTATTTT.

The V and J genes are TRBV7-2 and TRBJ2-3, with TRBD2 matching over 11 bases. The CDR3 sequence is 18 residues long. The trim removed 1 base at V and 3 bases at J, leaving 9 bases unmatched. Germline V lookup: CDR1 SGHTA, CDR2 FQGNSA. CDR3 sequence (DNA): TGTGCCAGCAGCTTAGTTGGGAATAGCGGGGGGGCGACAGATACGCAGTATTTT. Protein sequence: CASSLVGNSGGATDTQYF.

CDR3 sequence: CASAYGTGGHEQYF. CDR3 in DNA: TGTGCCAGCGCCTACGGGACAGGAGGCCACGAGCAGTACTTC. The rearrangement links TRBV2 to TRBJ2-5; 8 nucleotides line up with TRBD1. The J call may be mistaken, given a closer DNA end match to TRBJ2-7. The CDR3 has 14 amino acids. Germline assignment: CDR1 SNHLY and CDR2 FYNNEI.

This chain uses TRBV2 with TRBJ1-2; 8 bases are a match to TRBD1. CDR3 length equals 15 residues. After removal of 6 bases from V and 4 bases from J, the junction contained 10 bases not matched to a gene. Germline V gene lookup returns CDR1 SNHLY and CDR2 FYNNEI. The CDR3 bases are TGTGCCAGCAGCGGAAACAGGGGGGGGCTCTATGGCTACACCTTC. It translates to CASSGNRGGLYGYTF.